A single sample gave rise to the 19 T cell receptor beta chains below, sequenced in a study of cytomegalovirus exposure and HLA in healthy donors (dated 2017 in TCRdb). The library was prepared using the immunoSEQ multiplex PCR assay. For the multiplex PCR, a mixture combining 60 forward primers for TCR Vbeta segments and 13 reverse primers for TCR Jbeta segments was used. TCRdb obtained this table from immuneACCESS and retained in-frame rearrangements with V and J assigned. These tables miss some clones; where compared with another copy, unresolved V genes account for less than half of the shortfall, and the remainder is unexplained. The sample table records 95,000 to 150,000 clones; roughly 66% of these occur just once. The top ten constitute roughly 1.4% of the sample. Source material: PBMCs. The receptors here all came from a man between 18 and 29 years old in good health and CMV-seronegative.

V usage is TRBV15 and J usage is TRBJ1-1; a possible D gene is TRBD1 (6 bases). V lost 5 bases to trimming and J lost 1 base, with 14 bases between them. The CDR3 covers 15 residues. The germline V gene encodes CDR1 LNHNV and CDR2 YYDKDF (reference sequence). CDR3 sequence (DNA): TGTGCCACCAGCGTCTCGGGACACGGGAACACTGAAGCTTTCTTT. Protein sequence: CATSVSGHGNTEAFF.

This chain joins TRBV28 and TRBJ1-1; D gene uncertain. CDR3 length equals 13 residues. Trimming cost V 1 base and J 10 bases, with 13 bases left between them. Germline assignment: CDR1 MDHEN and CDR2 SYDVKM. CDR3 sequence reads: CASSLYSPPGAFF. The CDR3 nucleotides read TGTGCCAGCAGTTTATACAGTCCCCCCGGAGCTTTCTTT.

This rearrangement joins TRBV4-3 to TRBJ2-2, with 8 bases fitting TRBD2. CDR1 is LGHNA and CDR2 is YSLEER in the germline V gene. CDR3 length equals 16 residues. The junction had 5 bases not matched to a gene; V was cut back by 0 bases and J by 5 bases. The CDR3 DNA follows: TGCGCCAGCAGCCAAGACGGCAGCGGGAGTACCGGGGAGCTGTTTTTT. This gives the protein CASSQDGSGSTGELFF.

This clone was found a few times. This chain connects TRBV5-4 to TRBJ2-1; perhaps TRBD1 as D (5 bases). The germline V gene encodes CDR1 SGHNT and CDR2 YYREEE (reference sequence). The CDR3 sequence is 13 residues long. V lost 4 bases and J 7 bases, leaving 12 bases between the germline ends. In DNA, the CDR3 is TGTGCCAGCAGCCCACCCCAGGGAAATGAGCAGTTCTTC. Translating gives CASSPPQGNEQFF.

The CDR3 loop is CASSPQAGDYGYTF. CDR3 in DNA: TGTGCCAGCAGTCCCCAGGCAGGGGACTATGGCTACACCTTC. V usage is TRBV6-5 and J usage is TRBJ1-2, with D maybe TRBD1 (6 bases). Germline-derived CDR1 and CDR2 are MNHEY and SVGAGI. V shed 5 bases and J shed 3 bases, with 13 bases lying between them. The CDR3 has 14 residues.

The V and J genes are TRBV7-6 and TRBJ2-3; 9 nucleotides agree with TRBD2. V trimming: 1 base; J trimming: 4 bases; junction bases outside the gene matches: 6. Germline assignment: CDR1 SGHVS and CDR2 FNYEAQ. The CDR3 totals 16 residues. The CDR3 DNA follows: TGTGCCAGCAGCTTAGGGGCTAGCGGGGCTGCAGATACGCAGTATTTT. Its translation is CASSLGASGAADTQYF. The full variable domain, completed using reference TRBV7-6 and TRBJ2-3, is GAGVSQSPRYKVTKRGQDVALRCDPISGHVSLYWYRQALGQGPEFLTYFNYEAQQDKSGLPNDRFSAERPEGSISTLTIQRTEQRDSAMYRCASSLGASGAADTQYFGPGTRLTVL.

The J gene is TRBJ2-7, the V gene TRBV6-1; D is ambiguous. The V and J ends lost 11 bases and 1 base respectively, with 18 bases between them. This CDR3 has 14 amino acids. Germline CDR1 and CDR2: MNHNS and SASEGT. CDR3 sequence reads: CACLGKTRSYEQYF. For the CDR3, the DNA is TGTGCCTGTTTGGGTAAGACGAGGTCCTACGAGCAGTACTTC.

For this clone: One end of the junction fails to match germline, which may point to a read error. The CDR3 protein is CSSSSLDRRTSSSPYEQYF. The CDR3, as DNA: TGTTCCAGCAGCTCCCTTGACAGGCGGACTAGCAGCTCCCCTTACGAGCAGTACTTC. The rearrangement links TRBV7-9 to TRBJ2-7; 8 nucleotides line up with TRBD2. Germline CDR1 and CDR2: SEHNR and FQNEAQ (reference sequence). The CDR3 has 19 amino acids.

This chain links TRBV23-1 with TRBJ1-5, with D tentatively TRBD1 (6 bases). TRBV23-1 is an ORF; its function is uncertain. V lost 6 bases and J lost 3, with 21 bases in between. The CDR3 is 17 amino acids. The CDR3 here is CASRQRRGGRDNQPQHF. CDR3 DNA: TGCGCCAGCAGACAGAGAAGGGGGGGAAGGGACAATCAGCCCCAGCATTTT.

The chain recombines TRBV30 with TRBJ1-2, with a tentative D call TRBD1 (5 bases). CDR3 length: 12 amino acids. Germline V gene data show CDR1 as GTSNPN and CDR2 as SVGIG (reference sequence). Trimming took off 0 bases at V and 9 bases at J, with 11 bases between the two ends. The CDR3 region is CAWSVKKGSYTF. CDR3 DNA sequence: TGTGCCTGGAGTGTGAAGAAGGGGAGCTACACCTTC.

The gene calls are TRBV28 and TRBJ2-7; maybe TRBD1 (6 bases). V was pared by 5 bases and J by 0 bases, with 11 bases between. This CDR3 is built from 14 residues. From germline, CDR1 is MDHEN and CDR2 SYDVKM. The CDR3: CASSTWTDSYEQYF. The DNA of the CDR3 is TGTGCCAGCAGTACGTGGACAGACTCCTACGAGCAGTACTTC. Full variable domain (remainder filled in from reference TRBV28 and TRBJ2-7): DVKVTQSSRYLVKRTGEKVFLECVQDMDHENMFWYRQDPGLGLRLIYFSYDVKMKEKGDIPEGYSVSREKKERFSLILESASTNQTSMYLCASSTWTDSYEQYFGPGTRLTVT.

V usage is TRBV19 and J usage is TRBJ2-6; D uncertain. V was pared by 3 bases and J by 3 bases, with 3 bases between. The CDR3 runs 13 residues. The germline CDR1 and CDR2 sequences are LNHDA and SQIVND (reference sequence). The chain's CDR3 is CASSIFGANVLTF. The CDR3 region has the DNA TGTGCCAGTAGTATCTTTGGGGCCAACGTCCTGACTTTC.

The V gene is TRBV7-9, the J gene TRBJ2-7; no firm D call. The CDR3 extends over 15 amino acids. The V gene's germline CDR1 is SEHNR and CDR2 FQNEAQ (reference sequence). The ends were cut back, 1 base at V and 0 bases at J, with 10 bases in the middle. CDR3 amino acids: CASSLGQASSYEQYF. CDR3 nucleotide sequence: TGTGCCAGCAGCTTAGGCCAGGCGAGCTCCTACGAGCAGTACTTC.

The rearrangement joins TRBV27 to TRBJ1-5; 7 bases are a match to TRBD1. The V gene's germline CDR1 is MNHEY and CDR2 SMNVEV (reference sequence). The CDR3 has 14 amino acids. V shed 4 bases and J 4 bases; nucleotides not matched to a gene: 4. The CDR3 DNA sequence: TGTGCCAGCAGTTCACGGGACAGTAATCAGCCCCAGCATTTT. Translating it yields CASSSRDSNQPQHF.

The table lists this clone with a few counts. The V gene is TRBV10-3, the J gene TRBJ2-7; no clear D gene. The CDR3 is 13 amino acids. Trimming removed 0 bases from V and 3 bases from J, with 6 bases in between. Germline V lookup: CDR1 ENHRY, CDR2 SYGVKD. In nucleotides, the CDR3 is TGTGCCATCAGTGAGTCCGGTCTCTACGAGCAGTACTTC. Encoded protein: CAISESGLYEQYF.

This clone was seen a few times. This chain joins TRBV13 and TRBJ2-2, with 9 nucleotides matching TRBD1. V lost 11 bases, J lost 4 bases, and 14 bases stayed unmatched. The CDR3 covers 16 residues. CDR1 PRHDT and CDR2 FYEKMQ come from the germline V gene (reference sequence). The CDR3 loop reads CACLLRDREITGELFF. As DNA, the CDR3 is TGTGCCTGTCTTTTGCGGGACAGGGAAATCACCGGGGAGCTGTTTTTT. The full variable domain, with the rest looked up from reference TRBV13 and TRBJ2-2, is AAGVIQSPRHLIKEKRETATLKCYPIPRHDTVYWYQQGPGQDPQFLISFYEKMQSDKGSIPDRFSAQQFSDYHSELNMSSLELGDSALYFCACLLRDREITGELFFGEGSRLTVL.

J is TRBJ1-2 and V is TRBV20-1, with D perhaps TRBD1 (6 bases). CDR3 length: 11 residues. The germline CDR1 and CDR2 sequences are DFQATT and SNEGSKA (reference sequence). With 3 bases removed from V and 8 bases from J, the gap between germline ends came to 10 bases. For the CDR3, the DNA is TGCAGTGCTAGTCCGACAGGAGGCTACACCTTC. This gives the protein CSASPTGGYTF.

This chain connects TRBV10-3 to TRBJ1-2; TRBD1 aligns across 8 bases. V dropped 5 bases and J dropped 2; count of bases not matched to a gene: 10. From germline, CDR1 is ENHRY and CDR2 SYGVKD. The CDR3 is 16 residues long. This CDR3 reads CAISTLDRVLNYGYTF. Here the CDR3 DNA reads TGTGCCATCAGTACACTGGACAGGGTGCTGAACTATGGCTACACCTTC.

J is TRBJ1-1 and V is TRBV27; D gene ambiguous. V was shortened by 5 bases and J by 4 bases, with 14 bases between the two germline ends. The germline V gene encodes CDR1 MNHEY and CDR2 SMNVEV (reference sequence). The CDR3 extends over 14 amino acids. This CDR3 reads CASSIRGMATEAFF. CDR3 sequence (DNA): TGTGCCAGCAGTATTAGAGGCATGGCCACTGAAGCTTTCTTT.